The TCR beta chain under discussion was sequenced for a study of CD8 T cells in ankylosing spondylitis (dated by TCRdb to about 2017). Regarding the study in general: The study profiled T cell receptor beta repertoires in healthy donors and ankylosing spondylitis patients to find disease-linked TCR variants. In total, the full study cohort was made up of some 110 healthy donors and some 26 ankylosing spondylitis patients. Peripheral blood was sampled, and synovial fluid was additionally collected from ankylosing spondylitis patients. Points the paper makes about the study in general: Some motif variants were previously reported in synovial fluid and blood of reactive arthritis patients, suggesting common disease-initiation mechanisms. Blood from ankylosing spondylitis patients appeared to be characterized by a TCR beta motif made up of 8 or 9 highly homologous amino acid variants. A CD8+ phenotype was shown by the disease-linked clones, which were found at relatively low frequencies in peripheral blood. The disease-linked clones were reported to be significantly enriched in matched synovial fluid samples from ankylosing spondylitis patients.

TCRdb shows the sequencer as Illumina HiSeq 2500. Quantitative 5'-RACE with molecular barcodes was used to prepare TCR beta libraries. The original methods were these. A new computational method based on a probabilistic model of VDJ rearrangement was used to identify disease-linked TCR variants. TCRdb cleaned the public reads at Q25 with fastp, built clones with MiXCR and kept in-frame beta chains. When rows share a CDR3 protein, they turn into one entry using the most common DNA and genes. Clone size and V and J calls follow TCRdb, not the original study. In all, the sample holds around 480,000 distinct CDR3 sequences, and 17% of those were seen once. Approximately 1% of the sample belongs to the ten largest clones. On this clonotype itself: It lacks a known antigen. No much larger clone exists at a distance of one base, and base qualities are not known.

V and J lose 5 bases and 2 bases, and a span of 10 bases separates them. CDR1 and CDR2 were assigned from the germline V gene (reference sequence) as DFQATT and SNEGSKA. The CDR3 holds 12 amino acids from the cysteine to the phenylalanine. The read is trimmed to its CDR3 DNA, 36 bases read in frame from base 1. Specimen: blood, either unsorted or a sorted T cell fraction (not recorded which). The sequence links TRBV20-1 to TRBJ2-7; too little of a D gene remains to name it. The TCR comes from a male donor with ankylosing spondylitis. The base sequence is TGCAGTGCTCGCCGTACAACCTACGAGCAGTACTTC. Its amino acids are CSARRTTYEQYF.